The next 20 T cell receptor beta chains were all read from a single sample in a study of control samples from healthy donors and cancer patients. TCRdb keeps only in-frame clones here, not all; method: immunoSEQ multiplex PCR. The sample holds around 130,000 clones, about 88% seen once. What was sequenced was blood. All receptors derive from a middle-aged man in good health.

This clone has a single count. The V and J genes are TRBV7-3 and TRBJ2-1; 7 bases match TRBD2. J gave up 7 bases and V 2 bases, and 11 bases lay outside the gene matches. The CDR3 totals 16 residues. Germline-derived CDR1 and CDR2 are SGHTA and FQGTGA. CDR3 nucleotides: TGTGCCAGCAGCTTATTTGGGAGGGCTGGGAGTAATGAGCAGTTCTTC. Protein product: CASSLFGRAGSNEQFF.

The chain combines TRBV9 with TRBJ2-4, with D unresolved. Germline assignment: CDR1 SGDLS and CDR2 YYNGEE. Deletions cut 0 bases from V and 6 bases from J, with 7 bases between. The CDR3 spans 13 residues. This CDR3 reads CASSVGKGNIQYF. In nucleotides, the CDR3 is TGTGCCAGCAGCGTAGGAAAGGGAAACATTCAGTACTTC.

This clone was counted a single time. This chain's CDR3 is CASSQGLNNEQFF. The CDR3 DNA reads as TGTGCCAGCAGCCAGGGACTGAACAATGAGCAGTTCTTC. This rearrangement joins TRBV13 to TRBJ2-1, with D possibly being TRBD2 (6 bases). The V and J ends lost 5 bases and 5 bases respectively, with 10 bases between them. The CDR3 extends over 13 amino acids. Germline assignment: CDR1 PRHDT and CDR2 FYEKMQ (reference sequence).

The genes are TRBV7-6 and TRBJ1-3; the D gene is possibly TRBD1 (5 bases). The V and J ends lost 5 bases and 2 bases respectively, with 16 bases between them. Germline loops: CDR1 SGHVS, CDR2 FNYEAQ. This CDR3 is built from 16 residues. For the CDR3, the DNA is TGTGCCAGCAGCGAAGCCGGGGTAGGGGCTGGAAACACCATATATTTT. It codes for CASSEAGVGAGNTIYF.

The CDR3: CASSLDFYEQYF. Written as DNA, the CDR3 is TGTGCCAGCAGCTTAGATTTCTACGAGCAGTACTTC. This sequence joins TRBV5-5 and TRBJ2-7, with unresolved D. V shed 2 bases and J shed 3 bases, with 6 bases lying between them. Looked up from germline, CDR1 is SGHKS and CDR2 is YYEKEE (reference sequence). The CDR3 spans 12 residues.

The CDR3 reads CASEGASYEQYF. The CDR3 DNA is TGTGCCAGTGAGGGGGCCTCCTACGAGCAGTACTTC. The chain recombines TRBV3-1 (or the pseudogene TRBV3-2) with TRBJ2-7; 7 bases fit TRBD1. The CDR3 spans 12 residues. Trimming cost V 9 bases and J 0 bases; bases outside gene matches: 2. Per the germline V gene, CDR1 is LGHDT and CDR2 is YNNKEL (reference sequence).

This chain connects TRBV7-9 to TRBJ1-2, with D perhaps matching TRBD1 (5 bases). This CDR3 is built from 14 residues. In germline, CDR1 is SEHNR, CDR2 FQNEAQ (reference sequence). The V end was cut by 2 bases, the J end by 3 bases, with 10 bases between. CDR3 bases: TGTGCCAGCAGCTTACCCGGGACGTACTATGGCTACACCTTC. Residues: CASSLPGTYYGYTF.

J is TRBJ1-1 and V is TRBV4-1; a weak D match, TRBD1 (6 bases). V was trimmed by 0 bases and J by 0 bases, leaving 11 bases between them. CDR3 length: 16 residues. Germline V lookup: CDR1 MGHRA, CDR2 YSYEKL. The DNA of the CDR3 is TGCGCCAGCAGCCAAGAGGGGGGGCGGATGAACACTGAAGCTTTCTTT. Translation: CASSQEGGRMNTEAFF.

V is TRBV2 and J is TRBJ1-1; TRBD1 is a possible D gene (5 bases). Trimming took 8 bases from V and 4 from J, leaving 8 bases between them. Germline V gene lookup returns CDR1 SNHLY and CDR2 FYNNEI. The CDR3 loop spans 11 amino acids. The CDR3 sequence is CASPGGTEAFF. The DNA for the CDR3 is TGTGCCAGCCCCGGGGGCACTGAAGCTTTCTTT.

The rearrangement uses TRBV7-3 and TRBJ2-3; possibly TRBD1 for D (5 bases). Trimming took 5 bases from V and 5 from J, leaving 17 bases between them. Germline CDR1 and CDR2: SGHTA and FQGTGA. The CDR3 length is 15 residues. CDR3 residues: CASSRGEVNGDTQYF. CDR3 DNA sequence: TGTGCCAGCAGCAGGGGTGAAGTGAACGGAGATACGCAGTATTTT.

In this sample, this clone turned up once. CDR3 DNA sequence: TGTGCCACCAGTGATACACAGGGTTACGAGCAGTACTTC. Amino acid sequence: CATSDTQGYEQYF. The chain carries TRBV24-1 and TRBJ2-7, with a possible D match to TRBD1 (6 bases). V lost 3 bases and J lost 4, with 9 bases in between. The CDR3 is 13 amino acids. The V gene's germline CDR1 is KGHDR and CDR2 SFDVKD.

This sequence joins TRBV10-3 and TRBJ2-3, with TRBD2 matching over 10 bases. Per germline, CDR1 ENHRY and CDR2 SYGVKD. The CDR3 spans 15 residues. The ends lost 3 bases at V and 5 bases at J; junction bases unmatched: 5. The CDR3 is CAISDLSGRVDTQYF. The CDR3 DNA is TGTGCCATCAGTGATTTGAGCGGGAGGGTAGATACGCAGTATTTT.

V and J are TRBV2 and TRBJ2-6; maybe TRBD2 (6 bases). Between the trimmed V and J ends, which lost 6 bases and 0 bases, there was a span of 12 bases. CDR1 SNHLY and CDR2 FYNNEI come from the germline V gene. The CDR3 is 16 amino acids. In nucleotides, the CDR3 is TGTGCCAGCAGCCGGGACTTCAGCTCTGGGGCCAACGTCCTGACTTTC. Protein: CASSRDFSSGANVLTF. The full variable domain, its missing parts supplied by reference TRBV2 and TRBJ2-6, is EPEVTQTPSHQVTQMGQEVILRCVPISNHLYFYWYRQILGQKVEFLVSFYNNEISEKSEIFDDQFSVERPDGSNFTLKIRSTKLEDSAMYFCASSRDFSSGANVLTFGAGSRLTVL.

V and J are TRBV2 and TRBJ1-5, with 11 bases that match TRBD1. V shed 6 bases and J 5 bases; nucleotides not matched to a gene: 6. CDR3 length: 15 amino acids. The V gene's germline CDR1 is SNHLY and CDR2 FYNNEI. DNA for the CDR3: TGTGCCAGCAGCCAATGGACAGGGGGCGATCAGCCCCAGCATTTT. The encoded protein is CASSQWTGGDQPQHF.

This sequence joins TRBV7-9 and TRBJ2-2, with D perhaps being TRBD1 or TRBD2 (5 bases each). The CDR3 contains 14 residues. Trimming stripped 6 bases from V and 3 bases from J, with 11 bases between. Germline V lookup: CDR1 SEHNR, CDR2 FQNEAQ (reference sequence). CDR3 nucleotides: TGTGCCAGCAGTTATGGGGGATACACCGGGGAGCTGTTTTTT. Encoded protein: CASSYGGYTGELFF.

This sequence joins TRBV19 and TRBJ1-1, with 9 bases that match TRBD1. Germline assignment: CDR1 LNHDA and CDR2 SQIVND (reference sequence). The CDR3 contains 15 residues. After removal of 4 bases from V and 5 bases from J, the junction contained 8 bases not matched to a gene. For the CDR3, the DNA is TGTGCCAGTAGTAGTGGCACAGGGGGCGAAACTGAAGCTTTCTTT. Its protein is CASSSGTGGETEAFF.

The chain joins TRBV30 to TRBJ2-3, with 11 bases that match TRBD2. Trimming cost V 3 bases and J 5 bases; bases outside gene matches: 7. Germline-derived CDR1 and CDR2 are GTSNPN and SVGIG (reference sequence). The CDR3 sequence is 15 residues long. The CDR3 DNA sequence: TGTGCCTGGAGCGAGACTAGCGGGGTAAGAGATACGCAGTATTTT. Its translation is CAWSETSGVRDTQYF.

The chain joins TRBV7-8 to TRBJ1-1; TRBD1 aligns across 7 bases. Trimming removed 7 bases from V and 6 bases from J; junction bases left unmatched: 17. The germline V gene encodes CDR1 SGHVS and CDR2 FQNEAQ. The CDR3 spans 16 residues. The CDR3 loop reads CASTLRQGNGAAEAFF. The DNA for the CDR3 is TGTGCCAGCACCCTCCGACAGGGTAATGGGGCCGCTGAAGCTTTCTTT.

The rearrangement links TRBV30 to TRBJ2-5; 10 nucleotides align to TRBD2. Germline V gives CDR1 GTSNPN, CDR2 SVGIG (reference sequence). The length of the CDR3 is 15 residues. After removal of 2 bases from V and 4 bases from J, the junction contained 7 bases not matched to a gene. The CDR3 loop reads CAWSSSGGAGETQYF. The DNA for the CDR3 is TGTGCCTGGAGTAGCAGCGGGGGGGCTGGAGAGACCCAGTACTTC.

CDR3 coding DNA: TGCGCCAGCAGCCCCCGGGGGGGGGAGGCCAATGAGCAGTTCTTC. This gives the protein CASSPRGGEANEQFF. V is TRBV5-1 and J is TRBJ2-1, with 8 bases matching TRBD2. J gave up 6 bases and V 4 bases, and 9 bases lay outside the gene matches. This CDR3 is built from 15 residues. Per germline, CDR1 SGHRS and CDR2 YFSETQ. The full variable domain, completed using reference TRBV5-1 and TRBJ2-1, is KAGVTQTPRYLIKTRGQQVTLSCSPISGHRSVSWYQQTPGQGLQFLFEYFSETQRNKGNFPGRFSGRQFSNSRSEMNVSTLELGDSALYLCASSPRGGEANEQFFGPGTRLTVL.